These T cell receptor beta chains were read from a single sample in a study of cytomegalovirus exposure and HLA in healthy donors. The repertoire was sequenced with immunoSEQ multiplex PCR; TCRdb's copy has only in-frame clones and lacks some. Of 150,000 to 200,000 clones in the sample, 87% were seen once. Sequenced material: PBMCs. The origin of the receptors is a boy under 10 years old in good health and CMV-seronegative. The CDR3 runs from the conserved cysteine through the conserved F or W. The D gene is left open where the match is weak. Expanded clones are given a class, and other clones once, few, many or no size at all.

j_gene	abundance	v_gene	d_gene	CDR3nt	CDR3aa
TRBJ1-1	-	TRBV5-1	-	TGCGCCAGCAGACACTTAGCGTCTGAAGCTTTCTTT	CASRHLASEAFF
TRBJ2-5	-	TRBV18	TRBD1	TGTGCCAGCTCGGGACAGGGGGAGACCCAGTACTTC	CASSGQGETQYF
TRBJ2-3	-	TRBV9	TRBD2	TGTGCCAGCAGCGTAGCCGGAAGTAGCGGGGCTAGCACAGATACGCAGTATTTT	CASSVAGSSGASTDTQYF
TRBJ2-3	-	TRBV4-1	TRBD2	TGCGCCAGCAGCCAAGATGGGGAGGGAGCGTATTTT	CASSQDGEGAYF
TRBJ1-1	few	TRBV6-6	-	TGTGCCAGCAGTTTCCCGAGAGCGTTGAACACTGAAGCTTTCTTT	CASSFPRALNTEAFF
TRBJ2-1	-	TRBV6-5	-	TGTGCCACCAAGACAGCACACGACTACAATGAGCAGTTCTTC	CATKTAHDYNEQFF
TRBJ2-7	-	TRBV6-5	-	-	CASSYTCSIYVEQYF
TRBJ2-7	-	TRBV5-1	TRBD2	TGCGCCAGCAGCTTGGAGAGCGGGAGTATCTACGAGCAGTACTTC	CASSLESGSIYEQYF
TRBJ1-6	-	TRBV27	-	TGTGCCAGCAGTTTACGGGAGAGAGTAGGCTCACCCCTCCACTTT	CASSLRERVGSPLHF
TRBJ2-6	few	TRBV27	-	TGTGCCAGCAGTTTAACGGTCTCTGGGGCCAACGTCCTGACTTTC	CASSLTVSGANVLTF
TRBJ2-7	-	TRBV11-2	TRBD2	TGTGCCAGCAGCCCACTAGCGGGAGGAACCTACGAGCAGTACTTC	CASSPLAGGTYEQYF
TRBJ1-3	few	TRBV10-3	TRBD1	TGTGCCATCCGGGGACAGGGGGCTTCTGGAAACACCATATATTTT	CAIRGQGASGNTIYF
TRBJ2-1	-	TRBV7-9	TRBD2	TGTGCCAGCAGCTCGCCCAGCCTAGCGGGAGGGTGGAATGAGCAGTTCTTC	CASSSPSLAGGWNEQFF
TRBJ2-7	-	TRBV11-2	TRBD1	TGTGCCAGCAGCTACGGACAGGGCTACGAGCAGTACTTC	CASSYGQGYEQYF
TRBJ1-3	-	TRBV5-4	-	TGTGCCAGCAGCTTGGAGGCGGTCTCTGGAAACACCATATATTTT	CASSLEAVSGNTIYF
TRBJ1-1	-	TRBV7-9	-	TGTGCCAGCAGCTTAGCCGGGAAAGAAGCTTTCTTT	CASSLAGKEAFF
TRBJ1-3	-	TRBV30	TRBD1	TGTGCCTGGAACCAACAGGGGGCAGGTGGAAACACCATATATTTT	CAWNQQGAGGNTIYF
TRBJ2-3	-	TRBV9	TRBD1	TGTGCCAGCAGCGGGGGACAGGGTCGGAGCACAGATACGCAGTATTTT	CASSGGQGRSTDTQYF
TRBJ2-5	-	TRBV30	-	TGTGCCTGGAGTACGGGGCAAGAGACCCAGTACTTC	CAWSTGQETQYF
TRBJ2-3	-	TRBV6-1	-	TGTGCCAGCAGTGGGTCGGGACAAATGGGACATAGCACAGATACGCAGTATTTT	CASSGSGQMGHSTDTQYF
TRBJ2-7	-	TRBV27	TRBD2	TGTGCCAGCTGTCCCCCCCTCGCTAGCGGGGAATGCTACGAGCAGTACTTC	CASCPPLASGECYEQYF
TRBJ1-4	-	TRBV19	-	TGTGCCAGTAAACCAGGGGTGGAGGAAAAACTGTTTTTT	CASKPGVEEKLFF
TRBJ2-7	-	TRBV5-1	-	TGCGCCAGCAGCTTGACAGGCCCGGATCACGAGCAGTACTTC	CASSLTGPDHEQYF
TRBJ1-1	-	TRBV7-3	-	TGTGCCAGCAGCCTAAACGGGGGGGGACTGAACACTGAAGCTTTCTTT	CASSLNGGGLNTEAFF
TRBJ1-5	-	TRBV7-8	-	TGTGCCAGCAGCTTCCTTAGGCAGGCTGCTAATCAGCCCCAGCATTTT	CASSFLRQAANQPQHF
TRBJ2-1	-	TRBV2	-	TGTGCCAGCAGTGATACGGTAGAGTCCAATGAGCAGTTCTTC	CASSDTVESNEQFF